Each of the 5 T cell receptor beta chains below was sequenced from the same sample in a study of cytomegalovirus exposure and HLA in healthy donors (dated by TCRdb to between 2016 and 2019). The library was obtained by the immunoSEQ multiplex PCR assay. For the multiplex PCR, a mixture combining 60 forward primers for TCR Vbeta segments and 13 reverse primers for TCR Jbeta segments was used. Sourced from immuneACCESS, this table was stored by TCRdb with only in-frame sequences that have V and J called. A share of the clones is absent; for the studies checked, an unresolved V gene accounts for under half, and the remainder has no known explanation. This sample's table carries 65,000 to 90,000 clones. 2.5% to 3% of the sample is held by the ten biggest clonotypes. Material: PBMCs. All receptors derive from a middle-aged man in good health and CMV-seronegative.

This chain links TRBV28 with TRBJ2-7; 12 bases map to TRBD2. Germline CDR1 and CDR2: MDHEN and SYDVKM. CDR3 length equals 15 residues. V gave up 6 bases and J gave up 4 bases; unmatched junction bases: 7. The CDR3 is CASSRPTSGGYEQYF. As DNA, the CDR3 is TGTGCCAGCAGCCGTCCGACTAGCGGGGGATACGAGCAGTACTTC.

The rearrangement joins TRBV27 to TRBJ2-4; D is perhaps TRBD1 (5 bases). With 7 bases removed from V and 1 base from J, the gap between germline ends came to 8 bases. This CDR3 is 13 amino acids long. CDR1 and CDR2 (germline): MNHEY, SMNVEV (reference sequence). The CDR3 bases are TGTGCCAGCACTTCAGGGGCCAAAAACATTCAGTACTTC. It yields the protein CASTSGAKNIQYF.

V is TRBV6-6 and J is TRBJ2-5; D may be TRBD1 (5 bases). Germline V gene lookup returns CDR1 MNHNY and CDR2 SVGAGI (reference sequence). V was trimmed by 0 bases and J by 5 bases, leaving 13 bases between them. CDR3 length: 15 residues. The CDR3 nucleotides read TGTGCCAGCAGTTACTCAGGGGAAGGTTGGGAGACCCAGTACTTC. Encoded protein: CASSYSGEGWETQYF.

The V and J genes are TRBV29-1 and TRBJ2-7, with 7 bases aligning to TRBD1. CDR1 is SQVTM, CDR2 ANQGSEA, per germline. CDR3 length: 14 residues. With V trimmed by 4 bases and J by 5 bases, 11 bases remained unmatched. The CDR3 here is CSVGGPKGGHEQYF. The DNA of the CDR3 is TGCAGCGTTGGAGGGCCCAAAGGGGGCCACGAGCAGTACTTC.

The chain recombines TRBV30 with TRBJ1-2; D call uncertain. Germline assignment: CDR1 GTSNPN and CDR2 SVGIG (reference sequence). The CDR3 is made up of 13 amino acids. The V end lost 7 bases, the J end lost 3 bases, and 15 bases lay between the germline ends. This chain's CDR3 is CAFRQAFDYGYTF. The CDR3 coding sequence is TGTGCCTTCCGTCAGGCATTCGACTATGGCTACACCTTC. Combining the CDR3 with reference TRBV30 and TRBJ1-2 gives the whole variable domain SQTIHQWPATLVQPVGSPLSLECTVEGTSNPNLYWYRQAAGRGLQLLFYSVGIGQISSEVPQNLSASRPQDRQFILSSKKLLLSDSGFYLCAFRQAFDYGYTFGSGTRLTVV.